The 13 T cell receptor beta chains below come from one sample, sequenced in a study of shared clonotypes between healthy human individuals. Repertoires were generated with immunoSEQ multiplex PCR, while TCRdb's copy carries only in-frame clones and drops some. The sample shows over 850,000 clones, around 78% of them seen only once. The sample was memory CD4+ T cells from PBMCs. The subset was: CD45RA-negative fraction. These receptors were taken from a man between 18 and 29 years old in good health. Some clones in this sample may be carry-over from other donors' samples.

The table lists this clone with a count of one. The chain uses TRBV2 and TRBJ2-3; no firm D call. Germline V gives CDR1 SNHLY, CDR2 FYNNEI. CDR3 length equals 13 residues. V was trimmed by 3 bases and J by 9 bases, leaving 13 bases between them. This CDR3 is CASSDEGYGTQYF. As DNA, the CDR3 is TGTGCCAGCAGTGACGAAGGGTATGGCACGCAGTATTTT.

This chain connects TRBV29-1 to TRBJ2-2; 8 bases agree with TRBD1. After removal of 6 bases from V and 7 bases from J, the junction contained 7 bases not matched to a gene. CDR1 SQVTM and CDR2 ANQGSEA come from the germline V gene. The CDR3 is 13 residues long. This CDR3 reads CSVRTGIHGELFF. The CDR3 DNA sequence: TGCAGCGTACGGACAGGGATTCACGGGGAGCTGTTTTTT.

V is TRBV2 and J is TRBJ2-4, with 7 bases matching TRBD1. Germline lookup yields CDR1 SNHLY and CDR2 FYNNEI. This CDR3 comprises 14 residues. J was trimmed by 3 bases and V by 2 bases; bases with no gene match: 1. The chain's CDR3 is CASSERTGKNIQYF. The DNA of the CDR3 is TGTGCCAGCAGTGAAAGGACAGGCAAAAACATTCAGTACTTC. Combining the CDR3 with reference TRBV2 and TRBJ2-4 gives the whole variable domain EPEVTQTPSHQVTQMGQEVILRCVPISNHLYFYWYRQILGQKVEFLVSFYNNEISEKSEIFDDQFSVERPDGSNFTLKIRSTKLEDSAMYFCASSERTGKNIQYFGAGTRLSVL.

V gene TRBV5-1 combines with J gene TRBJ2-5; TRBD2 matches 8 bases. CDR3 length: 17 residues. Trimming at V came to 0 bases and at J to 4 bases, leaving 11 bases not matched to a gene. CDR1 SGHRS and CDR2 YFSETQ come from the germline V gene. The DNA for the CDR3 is TGCGCCAGCAGCTTGGGTCCGGCGGGAGGCTGGGGAGAGACCCAGTACTTC. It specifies CASSLGPAGGWGETQYF.

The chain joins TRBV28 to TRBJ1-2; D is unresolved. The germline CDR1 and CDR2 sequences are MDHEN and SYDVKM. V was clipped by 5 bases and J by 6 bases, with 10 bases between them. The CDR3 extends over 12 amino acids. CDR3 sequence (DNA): TGTGCCAGCAGTCCCCTTACGCATGGCTACACCTTC. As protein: CASSPLTHGYTF.

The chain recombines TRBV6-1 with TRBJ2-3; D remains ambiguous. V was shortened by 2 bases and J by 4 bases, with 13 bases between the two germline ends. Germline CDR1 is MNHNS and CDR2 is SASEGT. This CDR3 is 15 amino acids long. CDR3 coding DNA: TGTGCCAGCAGTGAAACTCTAGGGAAGGCAGATACGCAGTATTTT. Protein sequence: CASSETLGKADTQYF.

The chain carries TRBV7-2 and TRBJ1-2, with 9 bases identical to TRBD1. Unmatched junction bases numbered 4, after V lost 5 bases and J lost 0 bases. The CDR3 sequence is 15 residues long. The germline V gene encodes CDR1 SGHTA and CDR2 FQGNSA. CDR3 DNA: TGTGCCAGCAGCACCCGACAGGGGGCTAACTATGGCTACACCTTC. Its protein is CASSTRQGANYGYTF.

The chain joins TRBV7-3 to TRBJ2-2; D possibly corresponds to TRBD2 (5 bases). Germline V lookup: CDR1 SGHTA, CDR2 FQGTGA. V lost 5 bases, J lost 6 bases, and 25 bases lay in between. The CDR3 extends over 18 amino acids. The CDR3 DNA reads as TGTGCCAGCAGCCGCCAAGGCCTTAGACTGGGAGACGCCGGGGAGCTGTTTTTT. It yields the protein CASSRQGLRLGDAGELFF.

The CDR3 DNA follows: TGTGCCAGCTCACTGACAGGGGGCGAAGGATACGAGCAGTACTTC. It codes for CASSLTGGEGYEQYF. The V and J genes are TRBV18 and TRBJ2-7; TRBD1 agrees at 10 bases. Germline V lookup: CDR1 KGHSH, CDR2 LQKENI. Trimming at V came to 4 bases and at J to 4 bases, leaving 7 bases not matched to a gene. This CDR3 has 15 amino acids.

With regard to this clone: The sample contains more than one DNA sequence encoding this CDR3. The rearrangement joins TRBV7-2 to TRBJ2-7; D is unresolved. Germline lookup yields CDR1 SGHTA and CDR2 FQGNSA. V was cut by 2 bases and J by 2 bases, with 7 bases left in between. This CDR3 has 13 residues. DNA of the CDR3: TGTGCCAGCAGCTTAAGTACAGCCTACGAGCAGTACTTC. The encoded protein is CASSLSTAYEQYF.

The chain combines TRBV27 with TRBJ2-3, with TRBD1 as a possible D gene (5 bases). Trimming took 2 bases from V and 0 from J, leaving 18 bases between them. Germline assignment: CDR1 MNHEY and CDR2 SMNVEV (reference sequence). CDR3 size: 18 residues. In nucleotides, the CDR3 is TGTGCCAGCAGTTTAAGACAGACACAGCGAGTTAGCACAGATACGCAGTATTTT. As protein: CASSLRQTQRVSTDTQYF.

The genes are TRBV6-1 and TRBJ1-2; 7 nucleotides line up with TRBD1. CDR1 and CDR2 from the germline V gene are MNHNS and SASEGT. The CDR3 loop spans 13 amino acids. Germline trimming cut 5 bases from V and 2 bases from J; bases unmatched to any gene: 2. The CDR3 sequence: CASSWTGNYGYTF. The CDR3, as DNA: TGTGCCAGCAGTTGGACAGGAAACTATGGCTACACCTTC.

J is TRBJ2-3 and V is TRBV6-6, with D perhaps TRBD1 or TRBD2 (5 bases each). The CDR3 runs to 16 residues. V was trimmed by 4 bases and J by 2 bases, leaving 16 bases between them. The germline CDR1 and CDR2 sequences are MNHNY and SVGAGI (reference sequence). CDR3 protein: CASSSGQAISTDTQYF. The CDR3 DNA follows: TGTGCCAGCAGTTCGGGGCAGGCGATCTCCACAGATACGCAGTATTTT.